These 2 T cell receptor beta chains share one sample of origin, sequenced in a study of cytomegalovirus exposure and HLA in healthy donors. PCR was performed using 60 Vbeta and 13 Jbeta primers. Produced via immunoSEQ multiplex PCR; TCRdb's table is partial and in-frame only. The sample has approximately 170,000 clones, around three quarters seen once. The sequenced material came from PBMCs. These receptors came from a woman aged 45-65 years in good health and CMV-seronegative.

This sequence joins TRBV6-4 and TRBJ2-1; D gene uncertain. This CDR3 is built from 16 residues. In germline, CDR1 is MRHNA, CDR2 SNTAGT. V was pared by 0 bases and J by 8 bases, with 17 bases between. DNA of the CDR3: TGTGCCAGCAGTGACTCGAGGCCCCGATATGATGATGAGCAGTTCTTC. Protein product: CASSDSRPRYDDEQFF.

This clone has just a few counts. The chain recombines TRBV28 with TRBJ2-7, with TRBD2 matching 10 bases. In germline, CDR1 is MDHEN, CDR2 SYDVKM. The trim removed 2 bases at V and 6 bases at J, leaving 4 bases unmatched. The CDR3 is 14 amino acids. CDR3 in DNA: TGTGCCAGCAGTTTAGGGACTAGCGTAGGCGAGCAGTACTTC. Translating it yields CASSLGTSVGEQYF.